The present T cell receptor (beta chain) was sequenced within a study of T cells after yellow fever vaccination. Findings of the study overall: The CD4 compartment and the CD8 compartment contained a small share of clonotypes in common. The booster response re-showed most primary clones: 96% CD4, more than 70% CD8.

By 5'RACE template switching, TCR cDNA was produced, with a universal primer site and UMIs added in the process. TCRdb fed the 5' RACE reads into MiXCR, producing one record per CDR3 protein. Of 200,000 to 300,000 distinct CDR3 sequences detected, less than 7.5% appear once; the ten largest clones hold 0.85% to 1.2%. The germline V gene has CDR1 SGHAT and CDR2 FQDESV (reference sequence). The CDR3 runs to 15 residues. Deletions cut 7 bases from V and 5 bases from J, with 20 bases between. On this clonotype: What it recognizes is unknown.

Specimen: CD4+ T cells sorted from PBMCs, collected on the day of the yellow fever booster vaccination. This TCR derives from a man aged 30 to 45 who received the YFV17D yellow fever vaccine. V is TRBV11-1 and J is TRBJ1-1; possible D gene TRBD1, 6 bases. The CDR3 DNA is TGTGCCAGCACTCGCGGGGGCCGGGGGCAAACTGAAGCTTTCTTT. This sequence encodes CASTRGGRGQTEAFF. Based on the CDR3 plus reference TRBV11-1 and TRBJ1-1, the full variable domain is EAEVAQSPRYKITEKSQAVAFWCDPISGHATLYWYRQILGQGPELLVQFQDESVVDDSQLPKDRFSAERLKGVDSTLKIQPAELGDSAMYLCASTRGGRGQTEAFFGQGTRLTVV.